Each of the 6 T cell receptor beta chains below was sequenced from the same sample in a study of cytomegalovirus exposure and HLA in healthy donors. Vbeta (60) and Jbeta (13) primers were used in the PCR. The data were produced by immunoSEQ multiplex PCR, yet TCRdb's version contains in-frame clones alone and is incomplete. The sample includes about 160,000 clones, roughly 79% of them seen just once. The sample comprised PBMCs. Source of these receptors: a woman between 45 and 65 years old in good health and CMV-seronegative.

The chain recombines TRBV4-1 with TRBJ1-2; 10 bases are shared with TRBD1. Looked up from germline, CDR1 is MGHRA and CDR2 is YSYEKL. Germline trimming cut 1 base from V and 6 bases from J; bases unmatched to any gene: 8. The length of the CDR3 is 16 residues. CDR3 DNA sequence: TGCGCCAGCAGCCAAGCGGGACAGGGGTGGATCAATGGCTACACCTTC. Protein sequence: CASSQAGQGWINGYTF.

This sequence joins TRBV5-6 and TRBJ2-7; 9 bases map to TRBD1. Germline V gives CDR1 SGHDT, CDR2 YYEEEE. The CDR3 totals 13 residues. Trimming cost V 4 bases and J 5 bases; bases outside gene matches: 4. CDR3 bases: TGTGCCAGCAGCGGGACAGGGAAGCACGAGCAGTACTTC. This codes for CASSGTGKHEQYF.

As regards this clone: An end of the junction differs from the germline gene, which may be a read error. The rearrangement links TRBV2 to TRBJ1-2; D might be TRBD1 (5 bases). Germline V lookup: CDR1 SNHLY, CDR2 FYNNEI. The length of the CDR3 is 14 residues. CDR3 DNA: TGTGCCAGCATTTCGAGGCAGGGTAACCATGGCTACACCTTC. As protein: CASISRQGNHGYTF.

DNA for the CDR3: TGTGCCAGCAGCTTGGGCGGACAGGGCAATCAGCCCCAGCATTTT. Its translation is CASSLGGQGNQPQHF. The V call is TRBV5-5, the J call TRBJ1-5, with TRBD1 identical over 7 bases. CDR3 size: 15 residues. V trimming: 0 bases; J trimming: 2 bases; junction bases outside the gene matches: 2. Germline V lookup: CDR1 SGHKS, CDR2 YYEKEE (reference sequence).

CDR3 region: CASCASGAYNEQFF. The CDR3 DNA sequence: TGTGCCAGCTGCGCCAGCGGGGCATACAATGAGCAGTTCTTC. J is TRBJ2-1 and V is TRBV7-2, with 7 bases fitting TRBD2. The V and J ends lost 8 bases and 4 bases, in that order; junction bases with no gene match: 8. CDR1 and CDR2 (germline): SGHTA, FQGNSA. The CDR3 spans 14 residues.

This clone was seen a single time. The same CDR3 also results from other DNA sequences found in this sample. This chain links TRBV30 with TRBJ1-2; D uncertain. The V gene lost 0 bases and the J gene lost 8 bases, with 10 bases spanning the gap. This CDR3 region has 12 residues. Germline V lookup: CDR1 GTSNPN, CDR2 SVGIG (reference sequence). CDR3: CAWSVGGRGYTF. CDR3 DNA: TGTGCCTGGAGTGTAGGTGGGAGGGGCTACACCTTC.